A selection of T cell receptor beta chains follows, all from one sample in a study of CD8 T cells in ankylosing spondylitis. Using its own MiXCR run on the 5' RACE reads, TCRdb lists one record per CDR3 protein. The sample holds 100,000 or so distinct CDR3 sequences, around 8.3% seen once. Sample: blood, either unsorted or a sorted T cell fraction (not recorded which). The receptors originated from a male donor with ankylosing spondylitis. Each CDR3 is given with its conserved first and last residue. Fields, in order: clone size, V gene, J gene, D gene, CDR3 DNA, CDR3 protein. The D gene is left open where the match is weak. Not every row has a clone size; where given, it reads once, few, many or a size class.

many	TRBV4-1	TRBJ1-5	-	TGCGCCAGCAGCCACCCGGGCCCCAATCAGCCCCAGCATTTT	CASSHPGPNQPQHF
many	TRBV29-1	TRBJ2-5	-	TGCAGCGCATCGCTATCTGGGGAGACCCAGTACTTC	CSASLSGETQYF
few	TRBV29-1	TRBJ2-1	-	TGCAGCGTCGAAACGATCGGGGATGAGCAGTTCTTC	CSVETIGDEQFF
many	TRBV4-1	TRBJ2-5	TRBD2	TGCGCCAGCAGCCAAATAGGACTAGCGGGACAAGAGACCCAGTACTTC	CASSQIGLAGQETQYF
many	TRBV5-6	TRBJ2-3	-	TGTGCCAGCACCGACCGAAGTAGCGGCACAGATACGCAGTATTTT	CASTDRSSGTDTQYF
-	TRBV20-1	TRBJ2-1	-	TGCAGTGCTATTCACCCCAGGAACACCGCCTACAATGAGCAGTTCTTC	CSAIHPRNTAYNEQFF
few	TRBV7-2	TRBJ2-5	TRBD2	TGTGCCAGCAGTTTGAATCTAGCGGGGAAAGAGACCCAGTACTTC	CASSLNLAGKETQYF
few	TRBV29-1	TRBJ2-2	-	TGCAGCGTTGAAACCTTGTCCAGCGGGAACACCGGGGAGCTGTTTTTT	CSVETLSSGNTGELFF
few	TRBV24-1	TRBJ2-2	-	TGTGCCACCAGTGATTTAGGCAGGTCAAACACCGGGGAGCTGTTTTTT	CATSDLGRSNTGELFF
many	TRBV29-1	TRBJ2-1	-	TGCAGCGCGAGCCCAGGACCTACTAACAATGAGCAGTTCTTC	CSASPGPTNNEQFF
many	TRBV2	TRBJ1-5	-	TGTGCCAGCAAGCCCGGGCAGGGACATCAGCCCCAGCATTTT	CASKPGQGHQPQHF
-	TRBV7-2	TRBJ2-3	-	TGTGCCAGCAGCTTAGTTCCCAGGGGAGATACGCAGTATTTT	CASSLVPRGDTQYF
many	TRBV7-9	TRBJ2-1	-	TGTGCCAGCAGCACGATGGACTCCCCCGGGGGCAATGAGCAGTTCTTC	CASSTMDSPGGNEQFF
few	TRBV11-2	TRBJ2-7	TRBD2	TGTGCCAGCAGCCCCCAGACTAGCGGCATCTCCTACGAGCAGTACTTC	CASSPQTSGISYEQYF
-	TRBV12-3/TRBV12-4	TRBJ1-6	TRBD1	TGTGCCAGCAGTTTCGGGGACAGTTATAATTCACCCCTCCACTTT	CASSFGDSYNSPLHF
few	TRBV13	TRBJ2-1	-	TGTGCCAGCAGCTTAGTCGGGGGCCATGAGCAGTTCTTC	CASSLVGGHEQFF
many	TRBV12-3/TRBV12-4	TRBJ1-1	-	TGTGCCAGCAGTTTTGGTCCTGAAGCTTTCTTT	CASSFGPEAFF
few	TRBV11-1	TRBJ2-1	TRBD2	TGTGCCAGCCCCTTTCGGGGGACTAGCGGGAGCGACTCCTACAATGAGCAGTTCTTC	CASPFRGTSGSDSYNEQFF
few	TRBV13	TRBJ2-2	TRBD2	TGTGCCAGCAACCTCGGAATAGCGGGTACCGGGGAGCTGTTTTTT	CASNLGIAGTGELFF
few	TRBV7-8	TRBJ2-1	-	TGTGCCAGCAGCCCTTTAGCGGAACGCTACAATGAGCAGTTCTTC	CASSPLAERYNEQFF
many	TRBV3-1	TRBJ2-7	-	TGTGCCAGCAGCCAAGGTAGTTCCCACGAGCAGTACTTC	CASSQGSSHEQYF
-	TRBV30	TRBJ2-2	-	TGTGCCTGGGGGGACGGCGACTACACCGGGGAGCTGTTTTTT	CAWGDGDYTGELFF
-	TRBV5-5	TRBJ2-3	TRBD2	TGTGCCAGCAGCTGGACTAGCGGGAGGGCCTTCACAGATACGCAGTATTTT	CASSWTSGRAFTDTQYF
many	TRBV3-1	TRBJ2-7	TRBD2	TGTGCCAGCAGCGACCGACTAGCATTCTCGTTGGAGCAGTACTTC	CASSDRLAFSLEQYF
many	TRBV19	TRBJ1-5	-	TGTGCCAGTAGTATCTGGGGATCGGGCAATCAGCCCCAGCATTTT	CASSIWGSGNQPQHF
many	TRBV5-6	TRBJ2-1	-	TGTGCCAGCAGCTTGGTCGACAATGAGCAGTTCTTC	CASSLVDNEQFF
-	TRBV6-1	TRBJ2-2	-	TGTGCCAGCAGTGAAGATGAGACTAGTTCCGGGGAGCTGTTTTTT	CASSEDETSSGELFF
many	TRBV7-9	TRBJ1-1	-	TGTGCCAGCAGCTTCGGGGATGAAGCTTTCTTT	CASSFGDEAFF
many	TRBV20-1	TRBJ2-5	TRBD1	TGCAGTGCTCGGACAGGGGATATCCAAGAGACCCAGTACTTC	CSARTGDIQETQYF
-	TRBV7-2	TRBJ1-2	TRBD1	TGTGCCAGCAGCTTAATTACAGGGGACGGCTACACCTTC	CASSLITGDGYTF
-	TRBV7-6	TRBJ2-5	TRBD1	TGTGCCAGCAGACAGGGGACGTATGAGACCCAGTACTTC	CASRQGTYETQYF
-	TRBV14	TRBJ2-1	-	TGTGCCAGCAGCCATTGGGAAGTGAATGAGCAGTTCTTC	CASSHWEVNEQFF
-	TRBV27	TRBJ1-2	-	TGTGCCAGCAGAGTCGGGGCGGAAGGCTACACCTTC	CASRVGAEGYTF
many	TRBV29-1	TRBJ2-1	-	TGCAGCTCCCATAGGGGATCTTACAATGAGCAGTTCTTC	CSSHRGSYNEQFF
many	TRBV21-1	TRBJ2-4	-	TGTGCCAGCAGCAAAGCGAAGGACAGGAAAAACATTCAGTACTTC	CASSKAKDRKNIQYF
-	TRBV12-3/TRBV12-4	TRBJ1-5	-	TGTGCCAGCAGTTTAGCGCGGGAGATTGCTAGCAATCAGCCCCAGCATTTT	CASSLAREIASNQPQHF
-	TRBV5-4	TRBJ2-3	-	TGTGCCAGCAGCTTCTTTACTAGCACAGATACGCAGTATTTT	CASSFFTSTDTQYF
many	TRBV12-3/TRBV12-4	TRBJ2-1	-	TGTGCCAGCAAAATCGGACTCTCGATCCTCTTC	CASKIGLSILF
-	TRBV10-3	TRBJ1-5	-	TGTGCCATCAGTGATCGGGGGGAAGGCAATCAGCCCCAGCATTTT	CAISDRGEGNQPQHF
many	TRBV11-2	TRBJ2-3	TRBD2	TGTGCCAGCAGCTTTACAAGACATAGCGGGAGGGCCTTAGATACGCAGTATTTT	CASSFTRHSGRALDTQYF
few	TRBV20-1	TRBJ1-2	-	TGCAGTGCCCGGGGAGCGGATTACTATGGCTACACCTTC	CSARGADYYGYTF
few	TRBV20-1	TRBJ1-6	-	TGCAGTGCTAGAGATCTTTTGACAGACGGTAGCTCCTATAATTCACCCCTCCACTTT	CSARDLLTDGSSYNSPLHF
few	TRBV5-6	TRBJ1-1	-	TGTGCCAGCAGCTTGGGACATTTGAACACTGAAGCTTTCTTT	CASSLGHLNTEAFF
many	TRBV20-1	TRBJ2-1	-	TGCAGTGCTAGAGAAGCAGCGGTAGAGGAGCAGTTCTTC	CSAREAAVEEQFF
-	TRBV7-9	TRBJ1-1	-	TGTGCCAGCAGCTTAGCGTTTACTGAAGCTTTCTTT	CASSLAFTEAFF
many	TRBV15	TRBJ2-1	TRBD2	TGTGCCACCAGTTCCATCTCGGGACTAGTCAATGAGCAGTTCTTC	CATSSISGLVNEQFF
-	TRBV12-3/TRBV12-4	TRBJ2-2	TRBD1	TGTGCCAGCAACAAGCCGGGACAGGGGCACGGGGAGCTGTTTTTT	CASNKPGQGHGELFF
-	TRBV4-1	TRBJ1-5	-	TGCGCCAGCAGCCAAGAAGGAGGGTATCAGCCCCAGCATTTT	CASSQEGGYQPQHF
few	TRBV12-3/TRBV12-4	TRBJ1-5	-	TGTGCCAGCAGAAGGGGGAGCAATCAGCCCCAGCATTTT	CASRRGSNQPQHF
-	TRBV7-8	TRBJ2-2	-	TGTGCCAGCAGGTCCAGGGACTCGGCGGGCGGGGAGCTGTTTTTT	CASRSRDSAGGELFF